Each of the 29 T cell receptor beta chains below was sequenced from the same sample in a study of CD8 T cells in ankylosing spondylitis. TCRdb processed the 5' RACE reads anew with MiXCR; each CDR3 protein has one entry. The top ten clones hold over 12% of a sample with under 200,000 distinct CDR3 sequences, 9.8% of them seen once. The sequenced material came from blood, either unsorted or a sorted T cell fraction (not recorded which). These receptors were collected from a female donor with ankylosing spondylitis or in good health (not recorded which).

The chain has TRBV4-2 and TRBJ2-2; 10 positions match TRBD2. The CDR3 contains 18 residues. J was trimmed by 3 bases and V by 1 base; bases with no gene match: 8. Looked up from germline, CDR1 is LGHNA and CDR2 is YNFKEQ. The CDR3 nucleotides read TGTGCCAGCAGCCAAGGCAAAAGCGGGAGGGCCGACACCGGGGAGCTGTTTTTT. Encoded protein: CASSQGKSGRADTGELFF.

The chain joins TRBV15 to TRBJ2-3; D unclear. Germline CDR1 and CDR2: LNHNV and YYDKDF (reference sequence). The CDR3 consists of 12 residues. The V gene lost 7 bases and the J gene lost 0 bases, with 5 bases spanning the gap. The CDR3 bases are TGTGCCACCACATCTAGCACAGATACGCAGTATTTT. Protein product: CATTSSTDTQYF.

The chain is built from TRBV20-1 and TRBJ1-2; D may be TRBD1 (5 bases). V was cut by 6 bases and J by 8 bases, with 13 bases left in between. The germline V gene has CDR1 DFQATT and CDR2 SNEGSKA (reference sequence). The CDR3 consists of 11 residues. CDR3 sequence: CSAIRGDGYTF. The CDR3 DNA sequence: TGCAGTGCCATTCGGGGGGACGGCTACACCTTC.

This chain connects TRBV5-1 to TRBJ2-4; D call uncertain. This CDR3 has 13 residues. Germline V gene lookup returns CDR1 SGHRS and CDR2 YFSETQ. With 5 bases removed from V and 2 bases from J, the gap between germline ends came to 8 bases. CDR3 coding DNA: TGCGCCAGCAGGGATTCAACCAAAAACATTCAGTACTTC. It yields the protein CASRDSTKNIQYF.

This clonotype was observed a few times. The chain is built from TRBV28 and TRBJ2-3; 8 bases align to TRBD2. This CDR3 contains 17 residues. V lost 5 bases, J lost 1 base, and 11 bases stayed unmatched. The germline CDR1 and CDR2 sequences are MDHEN and SYDVKM. In DNA, the CDR3 is TGTGCCAGCAGTCAATTAGCGGGAACCTCGGGCACAGATACGCAGTATTTT. Translation: CASSQLAGTSGTDTQYF.

The sample holds many counts of this clonotype. J is TRBJ2-2 and V is TRBV4-3; possible D gene TRBD1, 5 bases. The CDR3 is 13 residues long. The V end was cut by 3 bases, the J end by 6 bases, with 8 bases between. From germline, CDR1 is LGHNA and CDR2 YSLEER. The CDR3 sequence: CASSHSRAGELFF. CDR3 DNA: TGCGCCAGCAGCCATTCCAGGGCCGGGGAGCTGTTTTTT.

The genes are TRBV7-9 and TRBJ2-6; unclear D gene. In germline, CDR1 is SEHNR, CDR2 FQNEAQ (reference sequence). V was shortened by 7 bases and J by 4 bases, with 8 bases between the two germline ends. The CDR3 loop spans 13 amino acids. The CDR3 DNA follows: TGTGCCAGCAAAGAAGACGGGGCCAACGTCCTGACTTTC. Its translation is CASKEDGANVLTF.

This clonotype was observed a handful of times. J is TRBJ2-7 and V is TRBV20-1; 8 bases match TRBD1. The CDR3 is made up of 14 amino acids. J lost 1 base, V lost 2 bases, and 4 bases had no gene match. Per germline, CDR1 DFQATT and CDR2 SNEGSKA (reference sequence). The CDR3 bases are TGCAGTGCTAGACTGGACAGGGTTTCCTACGAGCAGTACTTC. It encodes CSARLDRVSYEQYF.

In nucleotides, the CDR3 is TGTGCTAGTGGTTTCTCTCCCCCGAATTCACCCCTCCACTTT. It is translated as CASGFSPPNSPLHF. This chain uses TRBV12-5 with TRBJ1-6; unclear D gene. Trimming shortened V by 3 bases and J by 7 bases, and 10 bases separated the two germline ends. CDR1 is LGHNT, CDR2 FRNRAP, per germline. This CDR3 is built from 14 residues.

This clonotype was counted a few times. This sequence joins TRBV10-3 and TRBJ2-7, with 7 nucleotides matching TRBD2. The CDR3 runs to 16 residues. Germline V gives CDR1 ENHRY, CDR2 SYGVKD. Trimming at V came to 5 bases and at J to 3 bases, leaving 13 bases not matched to a gene. This CDR3 reads CAISSPLAGEYYEQYF. In nucleotides, the CDR3 is TGTGCCATCAGTTCACCACTGGCGGGGGAATACTACGAGCAGTACTTC.

This chain links TRBV29-1 with TRBJ2-2; 14 bases align to TRBD2. Unmatched junction bases numbered 6, after V lost 0 bases and J lost 3 bases. Germline V gene data show CDR1 as SQVTM and CDR2 as ANQGSEA. The CDR3 is 18 residues long. The CDR3 is CSVEDLGTSGRDTGELFF. CDR3 nucleotides: TGCAGCGTTGAAGATCTAGGGACTAGCGGGAGAGACACCGGGGAGCTGTTTTTT.

V usage is TRBV15 and J usage is TRBJ2-2; no clear D gene. CDR3 length: 15 residues. Trimming shortened V by 0 bases and J by 2 bases, and 7 bases separated the two germline ends. Germline CDR1 is LNHNV and CDR2 is YYDKDF (reference sequence). The CDR3 DNA reads TGTGCCACCAGCAGAGATCTGGGTAACACCGGGGAGCTGTTTTTT. The encoded protein is CATSRDLGNTGELFF.

This clonotype was observed many times. For the CDR3, the DNA is TGCGCCAGCAGCCAAGAAGCAGGGTCAGTGGGTGGGGAGCAGTTCTTC. It is translated as CASSQEAGSVGGEQFF. V and J are TRBV4-1 and TRBJ2-1; D is perhaps TRBD1 (5 bases). The length of the CDR3 is 16 residues. Between the trimmed V and J ends, which lost 0 bases and 10 bases, there was a span of 19 bases. Germline V lookup: CDR1 MGHRA, CDR2 YSYEKL.

V usage is TRBV20-1 and J usage is TRBJ1-2, with a weak D call TRBD1 (6 bases). Germline assignment: CDR1 DFQATT and CDR2 SNEGSKA (reference sequence). This CDR3 has 14 amino acids. The V gene lost 0 bases and the J gene lost 4 bases, with 12 bases spanning the gap. The CDR3 coding sequence is TGCAGTGCTAGAGATCCGGGGGCCTCCTATGGCTACACCTTC. Its translation is CSARDPGASYGYTF.

The chain couples TRBV25-1 to TRBJ2-3; tentative D call: TRBD2 (6 bases). CDR1 MGHDK and CDR2 SYGVNS come from the germline V gene. The CDR3 spans 17 residues. Trimming removed 9 bases at V and 4 bases at J, with 26 bases between. This chain's CDR3 is CASLFPGTRGESDTQYF. The CDR3 coding sequence is TGTGCCAGTCTCTTTCCGGGGACGCGGGGAGAGTCAGATACGCAGTATTTT.

A few counts support this clonotype. The chain carries TRBV6-5 and TRBJ1-1, with D possibly being TRBD1 (5 bases). Per the germline V gene, CDR1 is MNHEY and CDR2 is SVGAGI. The CDR3 consists of 12 residues. Trimming removed 6 bases at V and 11 bases at J, with 16 bases between. The CDR3 DNA follows: TGTGCCAGCAGCCCCATAAGGGGATTGGCTTTCTTT. Protein: CASSPIRGLAFF.

This clonotype was recorded many times. V usage is TRBV29-1 and J usage is TRBJ2-3; 8 nucleotides align to TRBD2. The CDR3 sequence is 17 residues long. Per germline, CDR1 SQVTM and CDR2 ANQGSEA. The V gene end was trimmed by 3 bases and the J gene end by 0 bases; junction bases not matched to a gene: 11. CDR3 DNA: TGCAGCGTTGAGGGCGGGCTAGCGGGTGTTAGCACAGATACGCAGTATTTT. It is translated as CSVEGGLAGVSTDTQYF.

The gene calls are TRBV20-1 and TRBJ2-7; TRBD2 aligns across 10 bases. The V gene's germline CDR1 is DFQATT and CDR2 SNEGSKA (reference sequence). V shed 1 base, J shed 6 bases, and the junction held 15 bases outside the gene matches. The CDR3 runs 17 residues. The CDR3 coding sequence is TGCAGTGCTAGAGCATGGGAGAGGCTAGCGGGAGAAGGCGAGCAGTACTTC. The encoded protein is CSARAWERLAGEGEQYF.

This clonotype occurred a few times. The DNA for the CDR3 is TGTGCCAGCAGTTATACATTCCTAGCGGGAGGCTATGAGCAGTTCTTC. This codes for CASSYTFLAGGYEQFF. V gene TRBV6-5 combines with J gene TRBJ2-1, with 11 nucleotides matching TRBD2. Trimming took 3 bases from V and 8 from J; bases not matched to a gene: 9. Germline V CDR1 and CDR2: MNHEY, SVGAGI. The CDR3 runs to 16 residues.

This clonotype has just a few counts. In this CDR3 the conserved last residue, phenylalanine or tryptophan, is missing, so a read error is likely. It is unclear where the CDR3 begins or ends on the DNA, so no DNA is shown, and the CDR3 is as TCRdb lists it. The chain recombines TRBV20-1 with TRBJ2-1; TRBD2, as called in the table, went unchecked against the DNA. The CDR3 has 9 residues if both end residues are counted. The germline V gene encodes CDR1 DFQATT and CDR2 SNEGSKA (reference sequence). CDR3 in amino acids: CSATGTRTL.

This clonotype showed up many times. This chain joins TRBV20-1 and TRBJ2-1; D might be TRBD1 (6 bases). This CDR3 comprises 13 residues. V lost 5 bases, J lost 6 bases, and 14 bases lay in between. Germline assignment: CDR1 DFQATT and CDR2 SNEGSKA (reference sequence). CDR3 loop: CSAGDTNSNEQFF. CDR3 sequence (DNA): TGCAGTGCTGGGGACACGAACAGCAATGAGCAGTTCTTC.

This clonotype was picked up many times. The J gene is TRBJ2-3, the V gene TRBV4-3; unclear D gene. CDR1 is LGHNA, CDR2 YSLEER, per germline. CDR3 length equals 14 residues. Deletions cut 1 base from V and 5 bases from J, with 10 bases between. For the CDR3, the DNA is TGCGCCAGCAGCCAAGCCCCCCTGGAAGATACGCAGTATTTT. Its translation: CASSQAPLEDTQYF.

This clonotype was detected many times. The chain joins TRBV12-3 or TRBV12-4 to TRBJ2-7; perhaps TRBD2 as D (5 bases). The V and J ends lost 8 bases and 5 bases respectively, with 16 bases between them. The CDR3 has 13 residues. The CDR3 DNA is TGTGCCAGCCTTTCCACGGGATGGGACGAGCAGTACTTC. It codes for CASLSTGWDEQYF.

The chain uses TRBV30 and TRBJ2-1; tentatively, D is TRBD1 (6 bases). V dropped 6 bases and J dropped 10 bases, with 10 bases sitting between them. The CDR3 sequence is 10 residues long. Germline assignment: CDR1 GTSNPN and CDR2 SVGIG (reference sequence). CDR3 DNA sequence: TGTGCCTGCCAGGGGTACGAGCAGTTCTTC. This codes for CACQGYEQFF. Supplemented by reference TRBV30 and TRBJ2-1, the full variable domain reads SQTIHQWPATLVQPVGSPLSLECTVEGTSNPNLYWYRQAAGRGLQLLFYSVGIGQISSEVPQNLSASRPQDRQFILSSKKLLLSDSGFYLCACQGYEQFFGPGTRLTVL.

Only a few counts were recorded for this clonotype. The genes are TRBV4-3 and TRBJ1-1; 9 bases fit TRBD1. With 1 base clipped from V and 8 bases from J, the junction kept 5 bases outside the gene matches. This CDR3 region has 14 residues. Germline V gene lookup returns CDR1 LGHNA and CDR2 YSLEER. The CDR3 loop is CASSQGGTGQEAFF. DNA for the CDR3: TGCGCCAGCAGCCAAGGGGGGACAGGGCAAGAAGCTTTCTTT.

This clonotype was observed a few times. The V and J genes are TRBV5-4 and TRBJ2-6; D not certain. Trimming removed 2 bases at V and 1 base at J, with 7 bases between. The CDR3 spans 15 residues. Germline loops: CDR1 SGHNT, CDR2 YYREEE (reference sequence). DNA of the CDR3: TGTGCCAGCAGCTTCGGTGGTTCTGGGGCCAACGTCCTGACTTTC. Protein sequence: CASSFGGSGANVLTF.

CDR3 DNA sequence: TGTGCCAGCAGCTTGGAGGGCCGATACACTGAAGCTTTCTTT. Translation gives CASSLEGRYTEAFF. The V call is TRBV5-6, the J call TRBJ1-1, with no clear D. CDR3 length: 14 amino acids. Germline V CDR1 and CDR2: SGHDT, YYEEEE. Trimming left V 0 bases short and J 3 bases short, with 9 bases between.

This clonotype was seen ten or more times. The rearrangement joins TRBV20-1 to TRBJ2-7; D possibly corresponds to TRBD2 (5 bases). Trimming removed 0 bases from V and 1 base from J, with 10 bases in between. This CDR3 is 14 amino acids long. CDR1 and CDR2 (germline): DFQATT, SNEGSKA (reference sequence). As DNA, the CDR3 is TGCAGTGCTAGAGATCCGGCGGGTTCCTACGAGCAGTACTTC. It yields the protein CSARDPAGSYEQYF.

This clonotype occurred a few times. This chain links TRBV20-1 with TRBJ2-2; 7 nucleotides match TRBD2. This CDR3 contains 16 residues. CDR1 is DFQATT, CDR2 SNEGSKA, per germline (reference sequence). Trimming removed 0 bases from V and 7 bases from J; junction bases left unmatched: 11. CDR3 residues: CSARDLERGGYGELFF. DNA for the CDR3: TGCAGTGCTAGAGATCTAGAGAGGGGAGGGTACGGGGAGCTGTTTTTT.